This record looks at one TCR beta chain sequence and its context. This specimen comes from a study of blood T cell repertoires in COVID-19. Overall study: Acute and convalescent COVID-19 specimens originated in the United States, Italy and Spain. The analysed material was cDNA or gDNA that came from T cells, B-cell-depleted T cells, or PBMCs.

Germline V gene data show CDR1 as MDHEN and CDR2 as SYDVKM. CDR3 length: 16 amino acids. After removal of 3 bases from V and 4 bases from J, the junction contained 8 bases not matched to a gene. Authors' data handling: Nucleated cell number was recorded as an estimate derived from reference gene primer amplification. The data were produced by immunoSEQ multiplex PCR, yet TCRdb's version contains in-frame clones alone and is incomplete. V and J calls and clone size are those listed in that table; D and trimming were worked out from the DNA. Of about 150,000 clones in the sample, 84% were seen once. The chain links TRBV28 to TRBJ1-1, with TRBD1 matching 10 bases. Sequencing was carried out using peripheral blood. The TCR sequence derives from a man between 18 and 29 years old with active or convalescent COVID-19. The DNA of the CDR3 is TGTGCCAGCAGTTTTCGGGACAGGGGCATGAGCACTGAAGCTTTCTTT. This encodes CASSFRDRGMSTEAFF.